This note documents a single TCR beta chain sequence. This sample was taken from a study of OX40 agonist ivuxolimab in advanced cancers. Study-level information: Having had anti-PD-1, anti-PD-L1 or anti-CTLA-4 therapy before was allowed, and over 35% had some.

The protocol was immunoSEQ multiplex PCR, while the TCRdb copy is restricted to in-frame clones and leaves out a portion. The sample holds tens of thousands of clones, 86% seen once. Germline V gives CDR1 SGHRS, CDR2 YFSETQ. The junction had 7 bases not matched to a gene; V was cut back by 4 bases and J by 1 base. The CDR3 is made up of 15 amino acids. The sequence was collected from an adult with an advanced solid tumor such as melanoma, head and neck, liver or kidney cancer. The V gene is TRBV5-1, the J gene TRBJ2-5; 7 positions agree with TRBD1. The input for sequencing was CD4+ or CD8+ T cells sorted from blood, taken in a trial of the OX40 agonist ivuxolimab. Here the CDR3 DNA reads TGCGCCAGCAGCCCGACAGGGAAAGTCCAAGAGACCCAGTACTTC. Protein sequence: CASSPTGKVQETQYF. The whole variable domain, filled in from reference TRBV5-1 and TRBJ2-5, reads KAGVTQTPRYLIKTRGQQVTLSCSPISGHRSVSWYQQTPGQGLQFLFEYFSETQRNKGNFPGRFSGRQFSNSRSEMNVSTLELGDSALYLCASSPTGKVQETQYFGPGTRLLVL.